This TCR beta chain was recovered during a study of blood T cell repertoires in COVID-19. CDR1 and CDR2 (germline): MDHEN, SYDVKM. The CDR3 covers 14 residues. Trimming stripped 7 bases from V and 0 bases from J, with 13 bases between. Two negative PCRs, clearance, or symptom resolution were required of recovered Cohort 3 donors. The method was immunoSEQ multiplex PCR; TCRdb's version includes in-frame clones alone and lacks a portion of them. The table records a few hundred thousand clones, 80% to 90% of them present only once. This TCR came from a man aged 30 to 39 who had recovered from COVID-19. The gene calls are TRBV28 and TRBJ2-7; perhaps TRBD1 as D (6 bases). The sequenced sample consisted of PBMCs or T cells enriched from blood (not recorded which). The CDR3 nucleotides are TGTGCCAGCATCAACGGGGACATCTCCTACGAGCAGTACTTC. Translation: CASINGDISYEQYF.